The 31 T cell receptor beta chains in this list originate from one sample, sequenced in a study of cytomegalovirus exposure and HLA in healthy donors. A multiplex PCR was run with 60 Vbeta primers and 13 Jbeta primers. TCRdb's table, derived via immunoSEQ multiplex PCR, lists solely in-frame clones and lacks some. The data contain some 36,000 clones, nearly 70% of them singletons. The source material was PBMCs. These receptors all come from a man aged 30 to 39 in good health and CMV-seronegative.

In this sample, this clone turned up a few times. The chain is built from TRBV7-8 and TRBJ1-5, with a weak D call TRBD1 (6 bases). CDR1 and CDR2 (germline): SGHVS, FQNEAQ. The CDR3 is made up of 16 amino acids. The germline V and J ends were trimmed by 7 bases and 2 bases, with 18 bases remaining between them. CDR3 DNA sequence: TGTGCCAGCACTAGTAGGGAGGGGGAAGGCAATCAGCCCCAGCATTTT. Protein: CASTSREGEGNQPQHF.

The J gene is TRBJ2-3, the V gene TRBV29-1; TRBD1 might be the D (5 bases). The V gene's germline CDR1 is SQVTM and CDR2 ANQGSEA. Deletions cut 6 bases from V and 2 bases from J, with 15 bases between. This CDR3 contains 14 residues. In DNA form, the CDR3 reads TGCAGCGTCCACCTCGACAGAACCACAGATACGCAGTATTTT. Encoded protein: CSVHLDRTTDTQYF.

The chain carries TRBV29-1 and TRBJ2-1, with 9 bases fitting TRBD1. This CDR3 is built from 13 residues. The V and J ends lost 5 bases and 10 bases, in that order; junction bases with no gene match: 9. Germline assignment: CDR1 SQVTM and CDR2 ANQGSEA. CDR3 DNA sequence: TGCAGCGTTTTTCACCGGGACAGGGACGAGCAGTTCTTC. This encodes CSVFHRDRDEQFF.

The chain combines TRBV28 with TRBJ2-7; 11 bases are shared with TRBD2. Germline V gene data show CDR1 as MDHEN and CDR2 as SYDVKM. Trimming at V came to 0 bases and at J to 2 bases, leaving 15 bases not matched to a gene. The CDR3 runs 20 residues. CDR3 in DNA: TGTGCCAGCAGTTTATGGGGACTAGCGGAGGACCCTGGCGCTCCCTACGAGCAGTACTTC. Its protein is CASSLWGLAEDPGAPYEQYF.

This clone was found once. V and J are TRBV29-1 and TRBJ1-5; 9 bases are a match to TRBD1. The CDR3 totals 13 residues. Per germline, CDR1 SQVTM and CDR2 ANQGSEA. V was pared by 6 bases and J by 7 bases, with 7 bases of the junction left unmatched. Here the CDR3 reads CSVGDREYQPQHF. The CDR3 nucleotides read TGCAGCGTGGGGGACAGGGAGTACCAGCCCCAGCATTTT.

The chain has TRBV2 and TRBJ1-6, with TRBD1 as a possible D gene (5 bases). The V gene's germline CDR1 is SNHLY and CDR2 FYNNEI. The CDR3 loop spans 13 amino acids. The V gene lost 7 bases and the J gene lost 7 bases, with 11 bases spanning the gap. CDR3 amino acids: CASTAAGNSPLHF. DNA for the CDR3: TGTGCCAGCACGGCGGCAGGGAATTCACCCCTCCACTTT.

This clone was detected once. V gene TRBV10-3 combines with J gene TRBJ2-7, with 8 bases identical to TRBD1. Germline V gives CDR1 ENHRY, CDR2 SYGVKD. After removal of 2 bases from V and 3 bases from J, the junction contained 0 bases not matched to a gene. This CDR3 comprises 13 residues. DNA of the CDR3: TGTGCCATCAGTGAGGGACAGGGCTACGAGCAGTACTTC. Translating gives CAISEGQGYEQYF.

V and J are TRBV2 and TRBJ1-5; D is ambiguous. Germline-derived CDR1 and CDR2 are SNHLY and FYNNEI. V gave up 0 bases and J gave up 4 bases, with 16 bases separating them. The CDR3 totals 17 residues. The CDR3 coding sequence is TGTGCCAGCAGTGAAGCGCGCGTCCGTACCCCTAATCAGCCCCAGCATTTT. It is translated as CASSEARVRTPNQPQHF.

The chain combines TRBV6-1 with TRBJ2-4, with a weak D call TRBD2 (5 bases). CDR1 is MNHNS, CDR2 SASEGT, per germline. The length of the CDR3 is 13 residues. V was clipped by 6 bases and J by 5 bases, with 11 bases between them. The CDR3 sequence is CASRASAENIQYF. The CDR3 nucleotides read TGTGCCAGCAGAGCGTCAGCGGAAAACATTCAGTACTTC.

The CDR3 spells CASSRYGGPSSYNEQFF. The CDR3 DNA sequence: TGTGCCAGCAGCCGGTACGGGGGGCCGAGCTCCTACAATGAGCAGTTCTTC. This chain joins TRBV5-4 and TRBJ2-1; TRBD2 might be the D (7 bases). Deletions cut 4 bases from V and 0 bases from J, with 17 bases between. The CDR3 runs 17 residues. CDR1 SGHNT and CDR2 YYREEE come from the germline V gene (reference sequence).

This clone showed up just a few times. The V gene is TRBV4-1, the J gene TRBJ2-4; D possibly corresponds to TRBD2 (6 bases). V lost 3 bases and J 0 bases, leaving 15 bases between the germline ends. Germline V CDR1 and CDR2: MGHRA, YSYEKL. The CDR3 runs 17 residues. Here the CDR3 DNA reads TGCGCCAGCAGCCAGGCGGGACCGGTTCTAGCCAAAAACATTCAGTACTTC. Protein: CASSQAGPVLAKNIQYF.

The rearrangement uses TRBV28 and TRBJ2-7, with TRBD1 identical over 7 bases. V was pared by 8 bases and J by 2 bases, with 6 bases of the junction left unmatched. CDR3 length equals 13 residues. CDR1 and CDR2 from the germline V gene are MDHEN and SYDVKM. The CDR3 here is CASGQTGPYEQYF. The CDR3 DNA reads TGTGCCAGCGGCCAGACAGGGCCCTACGAGCAGTACTTC.

This clone was counted between two and nine times. The chain combines TRBV5-5 with TRBJ2-3, with unresolved D. This CDR3 has 12 amino acids. Germline CDR1 SGHKS, CDR2 YYEKEE (reference sequence). V lost 4 bases to trimming and J lost 6 bases, with 9 bases between them. CDR3 coding DNA: TGTGCCAGCAGCATTTACGGGGATACGCAGTATTTT. It specifies CASSIYGDTQYF.

V is TRBV9 and J is TRBJ2-5, with D maybe TRBD1 (5 bases). The CDR3 length is 13 residues. Germline CDR1 is SGDLS and CDR2 is YYNGEE. V lost 3 bases and J lost 4, with 10 bases in between. This CDR3 reads CASSAHQGETQYF. The CDR3 nucleotides are TGTGCCAGCAGCGCCCATCAGGGAGAGACCCAGTACTTC. The whole variable domain, remainder taken from reference TRBV9 and TRBJ2-5, is DSGVTQTPKHLITATGQRVTLRCSPRSGDLSVYWYQQSLDQGLQFLIQYYNGEERAKGNILERFSAQQFPDLHSELNLSSLELGDSALYFCASSAHQGETQYFGPGTRLLVL.

J is TRBJ2-7 and V is TRBV7-6; 10 positions match TRBD1. The junction had 8 bases not matched to a gene; V was cut back by 5 bases and J by 4 bases. Germline V gene sequence: CDR1 SGHVS, CDR2 FNYEAQ. This CDR3 spans 15 amino acids. CDR3 sequence (DNA): TGTGCCAGCAGCCCATCCGGGACAGGGGTTTACGAGCAGTACTTC. Amino acids: CASSPSGTGVYEQYF.

J is TRBJ2-2 and V is TRBV7-6; possibly TRBD2 for D (7 bases). Trimming stripped 5 bases from V and 4 bases from J, with 14 bases between. The germline CDR1 and CDR2 sequences are SGHVS and FNYEAQ. The CDR3 has 15 residues. The CDR3 coding sequence is TGTGCCAGCAGCGCCTACAGGGAGGGCACCGGGGAGCTGTTTTTT. Its protein is CASSAYREGTGELFF.

This chain links TRBV15 with TRBJ1-5; D gene unclear. The CDR3 has 14 amino acids. Germline V lookup: CDR1 LNHNV, CDR2 YYDKDF (reference sequence). Trimming took off 0 bases at V and 4 bases at J, with 7 bases between the two ends. The CDR3 region has the DNA TGTGCCACCAGCAGAGAACTGTTGAATCAGCCCCAGCATTTT. Protein product: CATSRELLNQPQHF.

This sequence joins TRBV11-2 and TRBJ2-1; D is perhaps TRBD2 (5 bases). Trimming removed 9 bases from V and 1 base from J, with 13 bases in between. In germline, CDR1 is SGHAT, CDR2 FQNNGV. The CDR3 has 14 amino acids. CDR3 DNA sequence: TGTGCCAGTTCCCTTGGCGGGTCCTACAATGAGCAGTTCTTC. The encoded protein is CASSLGGSYNEQFF.

The chain uses TRBV18 and TRBJ2-7; 9 nucleotides agree with TRBD1. From germline, CDR1 is KGHSH and CDR2 LQKENI. With 6 bases clipped from V and 3 bases from J, the junction kept 9 bases outside the gene matches. This CDR3 has 15 amino acids. Here the CDR3 DNA reads TGTGCCAGCTCTAGGCCCGGGACAGGGCTCTACGAGCAGTACTTC. It codes for CASSRPGTGLYEQYF. Full variable domain (remainder filled in from reference TRBV18 and TRBJ2-7): NAGVMQNPRHLVRRRGQEARLRCSPMKGHSHVYWYRQLPEEGLKFMVYLQKENIIDESGMPKERFSAEFPKEGPSILRIQQVVRGDSAAYFCASSRPGTGLYEQYFGPGTRLTVT.

The V and J genes are TRBV7-6 and TRBJ1-4; 10 positions match TRBD1. V lost 6 bases and J lost 8; bases outside the gene matches: 6. Germline CDR1 is SGHVS and CDR2 is FNYEAQ. This CDR3 contains 14 residues. The CDR3 spells CASRRDRGFEKLFF. DNA for the CDR3: TGTGCCAGCAGGAGGGACAGGGGATTCGAAAAACTGTTTTTT.

In this sample, this clone turned up a few times. This chain uses TRBV6-5 with TRBJ2-2; D perhaps matches TRBD2 (6 bases). Germline CDR1 is MNHEY and CDR2 is SVGAGI. With 6 bases removed from V and 4 bases from J, the gap between germline ends came to 9 bases. The CDR3 sequence is 13 residues long. CDR3 coding DNA: TGTGCCAGCAGCTTCGGGGGCACCGGGGAGCTGTTTTTT. It encodes CASSFGGTGELFF.

The gene calls are TRBV5-8 and TRBJ2-7; D gene uncertain. The CDR3 covers 11 residues. Deletions cut 4 bases from V and 2 bases from J, with 4 bases between. From germline, CDR1 is SGHTS and CDR2 YDEGEE. CDR3 nucleotides: TGTGCCAGCAGCCCTACCTACGAGCAGTACTTC. Encoded protein: CASSPTYEQYF.

The genes are TRBV28 and TRBJ1-5; weak D call: TRBD1 (5 bases). Trimming took off 6 bases at V and 6 bases at J, with 9 bases between the two ends. This CDR3 comprises 12 residues. The germline V gene encodes CDR1 MDHEN and CDR2 SYDVKM. The CDR3 loop reads CASSLQVQPQHF. CDR3 sequence (DNA): TGTGCCAGCAGCCTACAGGTTCAGCCCCAGCATTTT.

The chain employs TRBV10-3 and TRBJ2-7; 9 nucleotides align to TRBD2. Germline V lookup: CDR1 ENHRY, CDR2 SYGVKD. This CDR3 is 15 amino acids long. V was pared by 8 bases and J by 5 bases, with 13 bases of the junction left unmatched. CDR3 DNA sequence: TGTGCCATCGGCGCCGCGGGAGGGGGATTGGACGAGCAGTACTTC. Amino acids: CAIGAAGGGLDEQYF.

This clone has only a few counts. This chain uses TRBV10-2 with TRBJ1-1; D is undetermined. This CDR3 region has 13 residues. Germline V gives CDR1 WSHSY, CDR2 SAAADI. V was clipped by 8 bases and J by 5 bases, with 15 bases between them. The CDR3 here is CASQSLPGTEAFF. In nucleotides, the CDR3 is TGCGCCAGCCAATCGCTCCCGGGGACTGAAGCTTTCTTT.

J is TRBJ2-7 and V is TRBV5-4; D possibly corresponds to TRBD1 (6 bases). The germline V and J ends were trimmed by 4 bases and 3 bases, with 20 bases remaining between them. CDR1 SGHNT and CDR2 YYREEE come from the germline V gene (reference sequence). The CDR3 runs to 16 residues. CDR3 residues: CASSVTTGRQVYEQYF. In DNA, the CDR3 is TGTGCCAGCAGCGTAACCACAGGGCGTCAAGTCTACGAGCAGTACTTC.

This clone occurred a few times. CDR3 coding DNA: TGTGCCAGCAGCTTCCCCGACAATTACAATGAGCAGTTCTTC. This codes for CASSFPDNYNEQFF. This chain links TRBV7-6 with TRBJ2-1; D remains ambiguous. Per germline, CDR1 SGHVS and CDR2 FNYEAQ. This CDR3 has 14 amino acids. Trimming shortened V by 3 bases and J by 4 bases, and 10 bases separated the two germline ends.

This rearrangement joins TRBV10-3 to TRBJ2-5; D perhaps matches TRBD2 (6 bases). V lost 0 bases and J lost 3, with 11 bases in between. Germline V gives CDR1 ENHRY, CDR2 SYGVKD. The CDR3 covers 15 residues. The CDR3 DNA is TGTGCCATCAGTGAGTCCAGGGAGGAGGAAGAGACCCAGTACTTC. Its protein is CAISESREEEETQYF.

The chain has TRBV11-2 and TRBJ2-7, with 8 bases identical to TRBD2. With V trimmed by 1 base and J by 1 base, 3 bases remained unmatched. Germline CDR1 and CDR2: SGHAT and FQNNGV. The CDR3 contains 15 residues. The CDR3 sequence: CASSLGSGASYEQYF. CDR3 DNA sequence: TGTGCCAGCAGCTTAGGTAGCGGGGCATCCTACGAGCAGTACTTC.

This clone occurred a few times. J is TRBJ2-1 and V is TRBV6-1; 7 bases map to TRBD1. CDR3 length: 14 amino acids. V trimming: 2 bases; J trimming: 9 bases; junction bases outside the gene matches: 7. CDR1 MNHNS and CDR2 SASEGT come from the germline V gene. CDR3 protein: CASSEYRGQGEQFF. CDR3 sequence (DNA): TGTGCCAGCAGTGAATATAGGGGGCAGGGTGAGCAGTTCTTC.

This clone was seen a handful of times. This chain links TRBV10-2 with TRBJ2-4; D might be TRBD1 (6 bases). Trimming removed 6 bases at V and 2 bases at J, with 14 bases between. CDR3 length: 15 amino acids. Germline V gives CDR1 WSHSY, CDR2 SAAADI. The CDR3 DNA reads TGCGCCAGCAGACCAGGGGCTTCCTCCAAAAACATTCAGTACTTC. Residues: CASRPGASSKNIQYF.